Below are 10 T cell receptor beta chains sequenced from a single sample in a study of blood T cell repertoires in COVID-19. Generated by immunoSEQ multiplex PCR, the TCRdb table keeps only in-frame clones and is missing some. The sample shows 360,000 or so clones, roughly 89% of them seen only once. Specimen: PBMCs or T cells enriched from blood (not recorded which). The receptors originated from a woman between 25 and 40 years old who had recovered from COVID-19.

V and J are TRBV7-9 and TRBJ2-1; 9 nucleotides line up with TRBD2. V dropped 5 bases and J dropped 8; count of bases not matched to a gene: 13. The CDR3 runs 16 residues. Germline V lookup: CDR1 SEHNR, CDR2 FQNEAQ (reference sequence). The CDR3 sequence is CASSPRLAEGLDEQFF. The CDR3 DNA reads as TGTGCCAGCAGCCCCCGACTAGCGGAGGGCCTTGATGAGCAGTTCTTC. Looking up the rest from reference TRBV7-9 and TRBJ2-1 gives the full variable domain: DTGVSQNPRHKITKRGQNVTFRCDPISEHNRLYWYRQTLGQGPEFLTYFQNEAQLEKSRLLSDRFSAERPKGSFSTLEIQRTEQGDSAMYLCASSPRLAEGLDEQFFGPGTRLTVL.

The V gene is TRBV30, the J gene TRBJ1-1; 7 nucleotides line up with TRBD1. The V and J ends lost 1 base and 10 bases, in that order; junction bases with no gene match: 15. This CDR3 is 15 amino acids long. CDR1 and CDR2 from the germline V gene are GTSNPN and SVGIG (reference sequence). CDR3 loop: CAWSATARQGGGAFF. CDR3 bases: TGTGCCTGGAGTGCGACGGCGAGACAGGGCGGCGGAGCTTTCTTT.

The J gene is TRBJ1-2, the V gene TRBV29-1; D remains unclear. V lost 1 base and J 0 bases, leaving 6 bases between the germline ends. This CDR3 region has 13 residues. CDR1 and CDR2 from the germline V gene are SQVTM and ANQGSEA. CDR3 loop: CSVEGGTNYGYTF. DNA of the CDR3: TGCAGCGTTGAAGGAGGAACTAACTATGGCTACACCTTC.

The chain has TRBV11-2 and TRBJ1-3; 12 nucleotides align to TRBD1. J was trimmed by 3 bases and V by 6 bases; bases with no gene match: 3. Germline V gene sequence: CDR1 SGHAT, CDR2 FQNNGV. This CDR3 region has 15 residues. The CDR3 loop is CASSWDRGLGNTIYF. DNA for the CDR3: TGTGCCAGCAGTTGGGACAGGGGGCTTGGAAACACCATATATTTT.

This clone showed up just once. The V gene is TRBV11-3, the J gene TRBJ2-3, with TRBD1 as a possible D gene (6 bases). V lost 1 base, J lost 1 base, and 6 bases lay in between. CDR1 and CDR2 from the germline V gene are SGHNT and YENEEA. The CDR3 contains 14 residues. DNA of the CDR3: TGTGCCAGCAGCTTAGGGGGGCGCACAGATACGCAGTATTTT. Its protein product is CASSLGGRTDTQYF. Using reference TRBV11-3 and TRBJ2-3 for the parts outside the CDR3, the full variable domain is EAGVVQSPRYKIIEKKQPVAFWCNPISGHNTLYWYLQNLGQGPELLIRYENEEAVDDSQLPKDRFSAERLKGVDSTLKIQPAELGDSAVYLCASSLGGRTDTQYFGPGTRLTVL.

The rearrangement uses TRBV6-5 and TRBJ2-7, with D perhaps matching TRBD2 (5 bases). CDR1 and CDR2 (germline): MNHEY, SVGAGI. Deletions cut 3 bases from V and 1 base from J, with 13 bases between. CDR3 size: 15 residues. CDR3 sequence (DNA): TGTGCCAGCAGTTATAAGTGGGAGTCATCCTACGAGCAGTACTTC. Protein product: CASSYKWESSYEQYF.

The table lists this clone with a count of one. This rearrangement joins TRBV5-8 to TRBJ1-5; D might be TRBD1 (6 bases). The V gene's germline CDR1 is SGHTS and CDR2 YDEGEE. Trimming took off 7 bases at V and 3 bases at J, with 11 bases between the two ends. CDR3 length: 13 amino acids. CDR3 protein: CASGRTVNQPQHF. The CDR3 nucleotides read TGTGCCAGCGGCAGGACAGTCAATCAGCCCCAGCATTTT.

This clone has only a few counts. V is TRBV30 and J is TRBJ1-2; 8 positions agree with TRBD1. V gave up 4 bases and J gave up 4 bases; unmatched junction bases: 2. CDR1 is GTSNPN, CDR2 SVGIG, per germline (reference sequence). CDR3 length equals 12 residues. CDR3 DNA: TGTGCCTGGAAGACAGGGGCCTATGGCTACACCTTC. This translates into CAWKTGAYGYTF.

Comments on this clone: No DNA is shown, since the ends of the CDR3 on it are uncertain; the CDR3 is the one TCRdb lists. CDR3 in amino acids: CASSLLVSAPETQYF. The V call is TRBV4-3, the J call TRBJ2-5; the D call in the table, TRBD2, was not verified against the DNA. Germline V gene sequence: CDR1 LGHNA, CDR2 YSLEER. The CDR3 totals 15 residues, both ends included.

The chain is built from TRBV19 and TRBJ2-7; 9 positions agree with TRBD1. Trimming at V came to 5 bases and at J to 3 bases, leaving 8 bases not matched to a gene. This CDR3 has 15 amino acids. Germline assignment: CDR1 LNHDA and CDR2 SQIVND (reference sequence). CDR3 in amino acids: CASSFPGQGFYEQYF. Here the CDR3 DNA reads TGTGCCAGTAGTTTCCCGGGACAGGGTTTCTACGAGCAGTACTTC.